These 29 T cell receptor beta chains were sequenced from one sample in a study of OX40 agonist ivuxolimab in advanced cancers. Data came from immunoSEQ multiplex PCR; TCRdb stores just in-frame clones and leaves some out. Of approximately 80,000 clones in the sample, approximately 89% were seen once. The specimen comprised CD4+ or CD8+ T cells sorted from blood, sampled in a trial of the OX40 agonist ivuxolimab. The receptors were gathered from an adult with an advanced solid tumor such as melanoma, head and neck, liver or kidney cancer.

This sequence joins TRBV4-2 and TRBJ1-6; D remains unclear. CDR1 is LGHNA, CDR2 YNFKEQ, per germline. The V end was cut by 1 base, the J end by 0 bases, with 13 bases between. CDR3 length: 18 residues. The CDR3 region has the DNA TGTGCCAGCAGCCAAGGGCGGAAACACAGCTCCTATAATTCACCCCTCCACTTT. Translating it yields CASSQGRKHSSYNSPLHF.

This clone was recorded a few times. The chain combines TRBV7-9 with TRBJ1-3; D remains ambiguous. This CDR3 has 14 residues. Germline V CDR1 and CDR2: SEHNR, FQNEAQ (reference sequence). Trimming removed 3 bases from V and 3 bases from J, with 9 bases in between. This CDR3 is CASSLGGSGNTIYF. CDR3 DNA: TGTGCCAGCAGCTTGGGCGGGAGTGGAAACACCATATATTTT.

The rearrangement joins TRBV5-6 to TRBJ1-4; 7 bases fit TRBD1. The CDR3 runs 15 residues. V shed 4 bases and J 8 bases; nucleotides not matched to a gene: 11. The germline V gene encodes CDR1 SGHDT and CDR2 YYEEEE. DNA for the CDR3: TGTGCCAGCAGCGCCTCGACAGGGATAGGAGAAAAACTGTTTTTT. It translates to CASSASTGIGEKLFF. The whole variable domain, remainder taken from reference TRBV5-6 and TRBJ1-4, is DAGVTQSPTHLIKTRGQQVTLRCSPKSGHDTVSWYQQALGQGPQFIFQYYEEEERQRGNFPDRFSGHQFPNYSSELNVNALLLGDSALYLCASSASTGIGEKLFFGSGTQLSVL.

The CDR3 nucleotides are TGTGCCAGCAGTCAAGACAGGGGGCAGGGCTACACCTTC. Translated: CASSQDRGQGYTF. The V and J genes are TRBV6-5 and TRBJ1-2, with 10 bases identical to TRBD1. CDR3 length: 13 residues. CDR1 and CDR2 (germline): MNHEY, SVGAGI. The J segment lost 8 bases and the V segment lost 5 bases, leaving 5 bases of the junction unmatched.

The sample holds one count of this clone. The chain recombines TRBV27 with TRBJ1-6, with no clear D. CDR3 length: 14 amino acids. Germline V lookup: CDR1 MNHEY, CDR2 SMNVEV (reference sequence). Trimming shortened V by 0 bases and J by 7 bases, and 7 bases separated the two germline ends. The CDR3: CASSLSGFNSPLHF. As DNA, the CDR3 is TGTGCCAGCAGTTTATCTGGCTTCAATTCACCCCTCCACTTT.

The genes are TRBV7-2 and TRBJ2-1, with 7 bases fitting TRBD1. CDR1 SGHTA and CDR2 FQGNSA come from the germline V gene. The CDR3 totals 15 residues. Trimming at V came to 4 bases and at J to 9 bases, leaving 12 bases not matched to a gene. CDR3: CASSSSRDSLGEQFF. CDR3 coding DNA: TGTGCCAGCAGCTCTTCAAGGGACAGTCTGGGTGAGCAGTTCTTC.

This clone appeared once. The chain joins TRBV11-3 to TRBJ2-2; TRBD1 agrees at 8 bases. The J segment lost 4 bases and the V segment lost 4 bases, leaving 5 bases of the junction unmatched. The CDR3 has 15 residues. CDR1 and CDR2 (germline): SGHNT, YENEEA. Written as DNA, the CDR3 is TGTGCCAGCAGCTCGGGACAGGACATCACCGGGGAGCTGTTTTTT. This sequence encodes CASSSGQDITGELFF.

This chain joins TRBV15 and TRBJ1-6; 8 bases line up with TRBD1. The CDR3 spans 17 residues. The V and J ends lost 0 bases and 4 bases, in that order; junction bases with no gene match: 5. From germline, CDR1 is LNHNV and CDR2 YYDKDF (reference sequence). The DNA of the CDR3 is TGTGCCACCAGCAGAGAGCCAGGGGGCGCATATAATTCACCCCTCCACTTT. It specifies CATSREPGGAYNSPLHF.

The chain couples TRBV4-1 to TRBJ1-1; D may be TRBD1 (5 bases). Germline V gene data show CDR1 as MGHRA and CDR2 as YSYEKL. CDR3 length: 12 amino acids. Trimming removed 1 base from V and 11 bases from J, with 11 bases in between. The CDR3 DNA reads TGCGCCAGCAGCCAAGCGCCGGGGACGGCTTTCTTT. Amino acids: CASSQAPGTAFF.

The J gene is TRBJ2-1, the V gene TRBV2, with 7 bases aligning to TRBD1. This CDR3 has 15 amino acids. V shed 5 bases, J shed 6 bases, and the junction held 10 bases outside the gene matches. Germline CDR1 is SNHLY and CDR2 is FYNNEI. CDR3 residues: CASSRTGTESNEQFF. The CDR3 DNA follows: TGTGCCAGCAGTCGAACCGGGACAGAGAGCAATGAGCAGTTCTTC. Looking up the rest from reference TRBV2 and TRBJ2-1 gives the full variable domain: EPEVTQTPSHQVTQMGQEVILRCVPISNHLYFYWYRQILGQKVEFLVSFYNNEISEKSEIFDDQFSVERPDGSNFTLKIRSTKLEDSAMYFCASSRTGTESNEQFFGPGTRLTVL.

The chain couples TRBV5-1 to TRBJ2-3; 7 bases are shared with TRBD2. Unmatched junction bases numbered 8, after V lost 7 bases and J lost 3 bases. This CDR3 has 14 amino acids. Germline CDR1 SGHRS, CDR2 YFSETQ. The CDR3 region has the DNA TGCGCCAGCTCTAGCGGTCCATCGACAGATACGCAGTATTTT. The encoded protein is CASSSGPSTDTQYF.

The chain couples TRBV6-1 to TRBJ2-5; D might be TRBD1 or TRBD2, each matching 5 bases. The ends were cut back, 1 base at V and 2 bases at J, with 17 bases in the middle. The CDR3 has 17 residues. The germline V gene has CDR1 MNHNS and CDR2 SASEGT. CDR3 loop: CASSEGRSGSGQETQYF. In DNA form, the CDR3 reads TGTGCCAGCAGTGAAGGAAGGTCAGGGAGTGGTCAAGAGACCCAGTACTTC.

V is TRBV19 and J is TRBJ1-1, with D perhaps TRBD1 (6 bases). V was shortened by 4 bases and J by 3 bases, with 12 bases between the two germline ends. The germline CDR1 and CDR2 sequences are LNHDA and SQIVND (reference sequence). CDR3 length equals 14 residues. The CDR3 region is CASSTTGWDTEAFF. As DNA, the CDR3 is TGTGCCAGTAGTACCACAGGGTGGGACACTGAAGCTTTCTTT.

This clone was counted once. The chain is built from TRBV9 and TRBJ2-3, with 9 positions matching TRBD2. J lost 1 base, V lost 1 base, and 4 bases had no gene match. The germline gives CDR1 SGDLS, CDR2 YYNGEE. The CDR3 loop spans 16 amino acids. This chain's CDR3 is CASSVTSGGRTDTQYF. CDR3 bases: TGTGCCAGCAGCGTAACGAGCGGGGGGCGCACAGATACGCAGTATTTT.

This clone was picked up one time. The genes are TRBV4-3 and TRBJ1-4, with 7 bases lining up with TRBD1. There are 15 residues in the CDR3. J lost 8 bases, V lost 3 bases, and 9 bases had no gene match. The germline CDR1 and CDR2 sequences are LGHNA and YSLEER. The DNA for the CDR3 is TGCGCCAGCAGCCACCAAGACAGGGATGGAGAAAAACTGTTTTTT. Its protein product is CASSHQDRDGEKLFF.

V gene TRBV30 combines with J gene TRBJ2-1; a weak D match, TRBD2 (6 bases). The CDR3 has 13 amino acids. CDR1 GTSNPN and CDR2 SVGIG come from the germline V gene (reference sequence). With 5 bases removed from V and 0 bases from J, the gap between germline ends came to 8 bases. CDR3 DNA: TGTGCCTGGGGGGGGAGCTCCTACAATGAGCAGTTCTTC. Encoded protein: CAWGGSSYNEQFF.

V is TRBV7-2 and J is TRBJ2-7, with no clear D. The CDR3 contains 12 residues. Germline loops: CDR1 SGHTA, CDR2 FQGNSA. With 5 bases removed from V and 1 base from J, the gap between germline ends came to 6 bases. The CDR3 sequence: CASSQTSYEQYF. CDR3 nucleotides: TGTGCCAGCAGCCAGACGTCCTACGAGCAGTACTTC.

This clone was recorded once. The V and J genes are TRBV28 and TRBJ2-6; D unclear. Germline CDR1 MDHEN, CDR2 SYDVKM. CDR3 size: 16 residues. The V end was cut by 8 bases, the J end by 2 bases, with 16 bases between. In DNA, the CDR3 is TGTGCCAGCCTTCCCCTGGTTGGAGCTGGGGCCAACGTCCTGACTTTC. Its translation: CASLPLVGAGANVLTF.

V and J are TRBV28 and TRBJ1-2; perhaps TRBD1 as D (6 bases). The V gene's germline CDR1 is MDHEN and CDR2 SYDVKM. With 5 bases removed from V and 8 bases from J, the gap between germline ends came to 18 bases. CDR3 length: 14 amino acids. The CDR3 here is CASSLEQGLEGYTF. The CDR3 coding sequence is TGTGCCAGCAGTCTAGAACAGGGTCTAGAAGGCTACACCTTC.

The gene calls are TRBV5-1 and TRBJ2-1; D is perhaps TRBD1 or TRBD2 (5 bases each). The CDR3 is 15 residues long. Germline V lookup: CDR1 SGHRS, CDR2 YFSETQ. Trimming cost V 4 bases and J 0 bases, with 11 bases left between them. The CDR3 DNA is TGCGCCAGCAGCCCCGGGGCCTTCTCCTACAATGAGCAGTTCTTC. As protein: CASSPGAFSYNEQFF.

The V and J genes are TRBV30 and TRBJ1-2; D is unresolved. Trimming pared 3 bases from V and 8 bases from J, leaving 13 bases between. The CDR3 has 12 amino acids. Germline assignment: CDR1 GTSNPN and CDR2 SVGIG (reference sequence). The CDR3 region is CAWSLQRSGYTF. The CDR3 bases are TGTGCCTGGAGCCTACAACGATCCGGCTACACCTTC.

This clone has only a few counts. The J gene is TRBJ2-2, the V gene TRBV6-5, with D uncertain. This CDR3 is 12 amino acids long. Trimming took off 6 bases at V and 6 bases at J, with 8 bases between the two ends. Germline CDR1 MNHEY, CDR2 SVGAGI. The CDR3 spells CASSLRAGELFF. The CDR3 DNA sequence: TGTGCCAGCAGCCTCCGGGCCGGGGAGCTGTTTTTT.

The rearrangement links TRBV28 to TRBJ2-3, with TRBD2 matching over 8 bases. Unmatched junction bases numbered 15, after V lost 5 bases and J lost 2 bases. Germline values: CDR1 MDHEN, CDR2 SYDVKM. The CDR3 totals 18 residues. CDR3 region: CASSPTGLAGRVTDTQYF. CDR3 nucleotides: TGTGCCAGCAGTCCGACCGGGTTAGCGGGGAGGGTCACAGATACGCAGTATTTT.

There are a few counts of this clone. V gene TRBV6-1 combines with J gene TRBJ1-3, with D tentatively TRBD1 (6 bases). Germline V gene sequence: CDR1 MNHNS, CDR2 SASEGT. The CDR3 totals 15 residues. V lost 1 base and J 2 bases, leaving 9 bases between the germline ends. As DNA, the CDR3 is TGTGCCAGCAGTGAAGTAACAGGGACTGGAAACACCATATATTTT. Translated: CASSEVTGTGNTIYF.

The chain is built from TRBV10-3 and TRBJ2-1; no clear D. The CDR3 loop spans 13 amino acids. Germline V gives CDR1 ENHRY, CDR2 SYGVKD. Trimming took off 3 bases at V and 5 bases at J, with 8 bases between the two ends. The DNA of the CDR3 is TGTGCCATCAGTGATGACGTTAACAATGAGCAGTTCTTC. Translating it yields CAISDDVNNEQFF.

The genes are TRBV19 and TRBJ1-5; D gene ambiguous. CDR1 and CDR2 from the germline V gene are LNHDA and SQIVND (reference sequence). The V gene lost 6 bases and the J gene lost 7 bases, with 19 bases spanning the gap. The CDR3 covers 15 residues. CDR3 in amino acids: CASRPTSRGVQPQHF. CDR3 DNA sequence: TGTGCCAGTAGGCCAACCAGTCGGGGTGTACAGCCCCAGCATTTT.

The chain is built from TRBV11-2 and TRBJ2-3; 10 positions match TRBD2. The germline V gene has CDR1 SGHAT and CDR2 FQNNGV. V shed 3 bases and J 5 bases; nucleotides not matched to a gene: 8. The CDR3 extends over 16 amino acids. CDR3 DNA: TGTGCCAGCAGCTTCGAGCGGGGGGGCCTCAGAGATACGCAGTATTTT. It specifies CASSFERGGLRDTQYF.

The genes are TRBV6-5 and TRBJ1-2; D unclear. This CDR3 region has 13 residues. Trimming took off 6 bases at V and 10 bases at J, with 18 bases between the two ends. CDR1 MNHEY and CDR2 SVGAGI come from the germline V gene. For the CDR3, the DNA is TGTGCCAGCAGCGAACCTCGGACGGGTTTCTACACCTTC. Translation: CASSEPRTGFYTF.

This clone appeared once. The V gene is TRBV2, the J gene TRBJ1-5; D ambiguous. Per the germline V gene, CDR1 is SNHLY and CDR2 is FYNNEI. V shed 6 bases and J shed 4 bases, with 10 bases lying between them. The length of the CDR3 is 13 residues. CDR3 residues: CASRRTSNQPQHF. The CDR3 DNA is TGTGCCAGCAGGAGAACCTCTAATCAGCCCCAGCATTTT.